What follows are 22 T cell receptor beta chains derived from one specimen sequenced in a study of cytomegalovirus exposure and HLA in healthy donors. PCR was performed using 60 Vbeta and 13 Jbeta primers. The data were produced by immunoSEQ multiplex PCR, yet TCRdb's version contains in-frame clones alone and is incomplete. Found here are 130,000 or so clones, roughly 82% of them singletons; the top ten hold 2.5% to 3.5%. The sample comprised PBMCs. These receptors all stem from a woman aged 18-35 years in good health and CMV-seropositive.

The rearrangement joins TRBV18 to TRBJ2-5; 7 bases line up with TRBD2. V trimming: 3 bases; J trimming: 0 bases; junction bases outside the gene matches: 4. The CDR3 is made up of 15 amino acids. The V gene's germline CDR1 is KGHSH and CDR2 LQKENI. CDR3 protein: CASSPSAGYQETQYF. As DNA, the CDR3 is TGTGCCAGCTCACCCTCAGCGGGGTACCAAGAGACCCAGTACTTC. The full variable domain, with the rest looked up from reference TRBV18 and TRBJ2-5, is NAGVMQNPRHLVRRRGQEARLRCSPMKGHSHVYWYRQLPEEGLKFMVYLQKENIIDESGMPKERFSAEFPKEGPSILRIQQVVRGDSAAYFCASSPSAGYQETQYFGPGTRLLVL.

The chain links TRBV5-4 to TRBJ2-7; TRBD1 matches at 11 bases. The CDR3 sequence is 15 residues long. Germline V gives CDR1 SGHNT, CDR2 YYREEE (reference sequence). Trimming removed 1 base from V and 4 bases from J; junction bases left unmatched: 4. The CDR3 region has the DNA TGTGCCAGCAGCTTGCCAGGACAGGGGGCATACGAGCAGTACTTC. This codes for CASSLPGQGAYEQYF.

V is TRBV19 and J is TRBJ1-1; D gene unclear. The CDR3 is 13 amino acids. Trimming cost V 1 base and J 1 base, with 4 bases left between them. Germline V gene data show CDR1 as LNHDA and CDR2 as SQIVND (reference sequence). In DNA, the CDR3 is TGTGCCAGTAGTATAGTATGGAACACTGAAGCTTTCTTT. Its translation is CASSIVWNTEAFF.

The genes are TRBV18 and TRBJ2-7, with 10 bases that match TRBD2. V was pared by 2 bases and J by 7 bases, with 11 bases of the junction left unmatched. Looked up from germline, CDR1 is KGHSH and CDR2 is LQKENI. This CDR3 has 16 amino acids. The CDR3 DNA sequence: TGTGCCAGCTCACCATTAGCGGGGGGTACCTCGGGGGAGCAGTACTTC. Amino acid sequence: CASSPLAGGTSGEQYF.

The chain has TRBV7-8 and TRBJ1-3, with 7 bases identical to TRBD1. CDR1 SGHVS and CDR2 FQNEAQ come from the germline V gene. This CDR3 spans 14 amino acids. Trimming cost V 1 base and J 3 bases; bases outside gene matches: 0. The CDR3 sequence is CASSLGQGGNTIYF. The CDR3 coding sequence is TGTGCCAGCAGCTTAGGACAGGGTGGAAACACCATATATTTT.

The chain has TRBV7-3 and TRBJ1-5; unclear D gene. The V and J ends lost 1 base and 0 bases respectively, with 22 bases between them. CDR1 is SGHTA, CDR2 FQGTGA, per germline. The CDR3 is 20 amino acids. Here the CDR3 reads CASSLNIFVPECFSNQPQHF. In DNA, the CDR3 is TGTGCCAGCAGCTTAAACATCTTCGTACCCGAATGTTTTAGCAATCAGCCCCAGCATTTT.

A note on this clone: Its ends do not fully match the called genes, so a read error is possible. The chain links TRBV7-9 to TRBJ1-4; D gene ambiguous. CDR1 is SEHNR and CDR2 is FQNEAQ in the germline V gene (reference sequence). There are 11 residues in the CDR3. CDR3 bases: TGTGCCAGCACCACTAACGAAAAACTGTTTTTT. Protein product: CASTTNEKLFF.

The V call is TRBV4-2, the J call TRBJ2-5; no reliable D call. Germline V gives CDR1 LGHNA, CDR2 YNFKEQ. V gave up 4 bases and J gave up 3 bases, with 9 bases separating them. The CDR3 extends over 13 amino acids. CDR3 DNA sequence: TGTGCCAGCAGCCTTCTAGAGGAAGAGACCCAGTACTTC. This gives the protein CASSLLEEETQYF.

This chain joins TRBV7-2 and TRBJ1-2; D remains unclear. The CDR3 covers 16 residues. Germline lookup yields CDR1 SGHTA and CDR2 FQGNSA. V was cut by 1 base and J by 0 bases, with 12 bases left in between. CDR3 in amino acids: CASSLGSRGTNYGYTF. CDR3 nucleotide sequence: TGTGCCAGCAGCTTAGGTTCTCGGGGAACTAACTATGGCTACACCTTC.

The chain combines TRBV2 with TRBJ2-1, with D unresolved. This CDR3 spans 15 amino acids. The V end lost 3 bases, the J end lost 0 bases, and 9 bases lay between the germline ends. CDR1 is SNHLY, CDR2 FYNNEI, per germline. The CDR3 loop is CASSDSDSSYNEQFF. The CDR3, as DNA: TGTGCCAGCAGTGACTCTGATAGCTCCTACAATGAGCAGTTCTTC.

The V and J genes are TRBV5-1 and TRBJ2-7; TRBD1 aligns across 9 bases. V trimming: 4 bases; J trimming: 3 bases; junction bases outside the gene matches: 8. The V gene's germline CDR1 is SGHRS and CDR2 YFSETQ. CDR3 length: 15 residues. CDR3 in DNA: TGCGCCAGCAGCAGGACTACAGGGGGCGTCTACGAGCAGTACTTC. Translated: CASSRTTGGVYEQYF.

This clone came up a few times. The rearrangement joins TRBV11-3 to TRBJ2-7; possibly TRBD1 for D (6 bases). CDR3 length equals 15 residues. Trimming took off 0 bases at V and 3 bases at J, with 12 bases between the two ends. Per the germline V gene, CDR1 is SGHNT and CDR2 is YENEEA. CDR3 region: CASSLDRGRGYEQYF. The CDR3 region has the DNA TGTGCCAGCAGCTTAGACCGAGGCAGGGGCTACGAGCAGTACTTC.

This sequence joins TRBV5-1 and TRBJ2-3; D gene unclear. V was pared by 0 bases and J by 2 bases, with 7 bases between. Germline-derived CDR1 and CDR2 are SGHRS and YFSETQ. The CDR3 is made up of 14 amino acids. CDR3 loop: CASSLEQYTDTQYF. The CDR3 DNA reads TGCGCCAGCAGCTTGGAACAATACACAGATACGCAGTATTTT.

This clone was seen only a few times. The chain uses TRBV7-9 and TRBJ1-4; TRBD1 matches at 10 bases. This CDR3 spans 14 amino acids. Losses at the gene ends were 5 bases for V and 8 bases for J; bases not matched to a gene: 5. CDR1 SEHNR and CDR2 FQNEAQ come from the germline V gene (reference sequence). In DNA, the CDR3 is TGTGCCAGCAGCAGGGACAGGGGTGGGGAAAAACTGTTTTTT. Amino acids: CASSRDRGGEKLFF. The variable domain in full, with the rest retrieved from reference TRBV7-9 and TRBJ1-4, is DTGVSQNPRHKITKRGQNVTFRCDPISEHNRLYWYRQTLGQGPEFLTYFQNEAQLEKSRLLSDRFSAERPKGSFSTLEIQRTEQGDSAMYLCASSRDRGGEKLFFGSGTQLSVL.

In DNA form, the CDR3 reads TGTGCCAGCAGCCCTGACAGGGGAGGTTGGGGCTACACCTTC. Its translation: CASSPDRGGWGYTF. This sequence joins TRBV7-6 and TRBJ1-2, with TRBD1 matching 8 bases. CDR1 and CDR2 from the germline V gene are SGHVS and FNYEAQ. The J segment lost 8 bases and the V segment lost 5 bases, leaving 10 bases of the junction unmatched. The CDR3 is made up of 14 amino acids.

This sequence joins TRBV7-2 and TRBJ2-6, with D possibly matching TRBD1 (6 bases). Trimming took off 3 bases at V and 4 bases at J, with 19 bases between the two ends. Germline loops: CDR1 SGHTA, CDR2 FQGNSA. The CDR3 loop spans 18 amino acids. CDR3 DNA: TGTGCCAGCAGCTTTCGGACAGCTAAACTTACCGGGGCCAACGTCCTGACTTTC. Protein: CASSFRTAKLTGANVLTF. The whole variable domain, remainder taken from reference TRBV7-2 and TRBJ2-6, is GAGVSQSPSNKVTEKGKDVELRCDPISGHTALYWYRQSLGQGLEFLIYFQGNSAPDKSGLPSDRFSAERTGGSVSTLTIQRTQQEDSAVYLCASSFRTAKLTGANVLTFGAGSRLTVL.

This clone was detected a few times. The CDR3 coding sequence is TGTGCCAGCTCACCATGGACAGGGGATTACAATGAGCAGTTCTTC. Translated: CASSPWTGDYNEQFF. V gene TRBV18 combines with J gene TRBJ2-1; 9 nucleotides align to TRBD1. V gave up 2 bases and J gave up 4 bases; unmatched junction bases: 3. Germline loops: CDR1 KGHSH, CDR2 LQKENI. The CDR3 loop spans 15 amino acids.

The chain carries TRBV2 and TRBJ1-2, with a tentative D call TRBD1 (6 bases). The CDR3 contains 16 residues. V was trimmed by 6 bases and J by 1 base, leaving 18 bases between them. In germline, CDR1 is SNHLY, CDR2 FYNNEI. The CDR3 protein is CASSERGAGFNYGYTF. In nucleotides, the CDR3 is TGTGCCAGCAGCGAACGGGGGGCGGGGTTTAACTATGGCTACACCTTC.

This sequence joins TRBV9 and TRBJ2-1; 9 nucleotides line up with TRBD2. Germline trimming cut 4 bases from V and 4 bases from J; bases unmatched to any gene: 6. Germline V gene data show CDR1 as SGDLS and CDR2 as YYNGEE. This CDR3 region has 15 residues. This CDR3 reads CASSISGGTYNEQFF. As DNA, the CDR3 is TGTGCCAGCAGCATAAGCGGGGGGACGTACAATGAGCAGTTCTTC. Combining the CDR3 with reference TRBV9 and TRBJ2-1 gives the whole variable domain DSGVTQTPKHLITATGQRVTLRCSPRSGDLSVYWYQQSLDQGLQFLIQYYNGEERAKGNILERFSAQQFPDLHSELNLSSLELGDSALYFCASSISGGTYNEQFFGPGTRLTVL.

The chain has TRBV29-1 and TRBJ1-5; tentative D call: TRBD1 (6 bases). CDR1 is SQVTM, CDR2 ANQGSEA, per germline. Trimming cost V 4 bases and J 5 bases, with 15 bases left between them. This CDR3 spans 14 amino acids. CDR3 region: CSVADTGSDQPQHF. The CDR3 DNA is TGCAGCGTTGCCGACACAGGGAGCGATCAGCCCCAGCATTTT.

This clone was seen a few times. The chain carries TRBV7-6 and TRBJ2-7; TRBD2 aligns across 9 bases. CDR3 length equals 18 residues. Germline lookup yields CDR1 SGHVS and CDR2 FNYEAQ. Trimming cost V 4 bases and J 0 bases; bases outside gene matches: 13. The CDR3 region is CASSYGADSGGSSYEQYF. The CDR3 bases are TGTGCCAGCAGCTACGGAGCTGATAGCGGGGGAAGCTCCTACGAGCAGTACTTC.

The J gene is TRBJ1-1, the V gene TRBV2, with D possibly being TRBD1 (5 bases). Germline values: CDR1 SNHLY, CDR2 FYNNEI. The CDR3 contains 14 residues. The V end lost 7 bases, the J end lost 0 bases, and 12 bases lay between the germline ends. The CDR3 loop is CASIGAALNTEAFF. CDR3 in DNA: TGTGCCAGCATAGGGGCAGCTCTGAACACTGAAGCTTTCTTT.